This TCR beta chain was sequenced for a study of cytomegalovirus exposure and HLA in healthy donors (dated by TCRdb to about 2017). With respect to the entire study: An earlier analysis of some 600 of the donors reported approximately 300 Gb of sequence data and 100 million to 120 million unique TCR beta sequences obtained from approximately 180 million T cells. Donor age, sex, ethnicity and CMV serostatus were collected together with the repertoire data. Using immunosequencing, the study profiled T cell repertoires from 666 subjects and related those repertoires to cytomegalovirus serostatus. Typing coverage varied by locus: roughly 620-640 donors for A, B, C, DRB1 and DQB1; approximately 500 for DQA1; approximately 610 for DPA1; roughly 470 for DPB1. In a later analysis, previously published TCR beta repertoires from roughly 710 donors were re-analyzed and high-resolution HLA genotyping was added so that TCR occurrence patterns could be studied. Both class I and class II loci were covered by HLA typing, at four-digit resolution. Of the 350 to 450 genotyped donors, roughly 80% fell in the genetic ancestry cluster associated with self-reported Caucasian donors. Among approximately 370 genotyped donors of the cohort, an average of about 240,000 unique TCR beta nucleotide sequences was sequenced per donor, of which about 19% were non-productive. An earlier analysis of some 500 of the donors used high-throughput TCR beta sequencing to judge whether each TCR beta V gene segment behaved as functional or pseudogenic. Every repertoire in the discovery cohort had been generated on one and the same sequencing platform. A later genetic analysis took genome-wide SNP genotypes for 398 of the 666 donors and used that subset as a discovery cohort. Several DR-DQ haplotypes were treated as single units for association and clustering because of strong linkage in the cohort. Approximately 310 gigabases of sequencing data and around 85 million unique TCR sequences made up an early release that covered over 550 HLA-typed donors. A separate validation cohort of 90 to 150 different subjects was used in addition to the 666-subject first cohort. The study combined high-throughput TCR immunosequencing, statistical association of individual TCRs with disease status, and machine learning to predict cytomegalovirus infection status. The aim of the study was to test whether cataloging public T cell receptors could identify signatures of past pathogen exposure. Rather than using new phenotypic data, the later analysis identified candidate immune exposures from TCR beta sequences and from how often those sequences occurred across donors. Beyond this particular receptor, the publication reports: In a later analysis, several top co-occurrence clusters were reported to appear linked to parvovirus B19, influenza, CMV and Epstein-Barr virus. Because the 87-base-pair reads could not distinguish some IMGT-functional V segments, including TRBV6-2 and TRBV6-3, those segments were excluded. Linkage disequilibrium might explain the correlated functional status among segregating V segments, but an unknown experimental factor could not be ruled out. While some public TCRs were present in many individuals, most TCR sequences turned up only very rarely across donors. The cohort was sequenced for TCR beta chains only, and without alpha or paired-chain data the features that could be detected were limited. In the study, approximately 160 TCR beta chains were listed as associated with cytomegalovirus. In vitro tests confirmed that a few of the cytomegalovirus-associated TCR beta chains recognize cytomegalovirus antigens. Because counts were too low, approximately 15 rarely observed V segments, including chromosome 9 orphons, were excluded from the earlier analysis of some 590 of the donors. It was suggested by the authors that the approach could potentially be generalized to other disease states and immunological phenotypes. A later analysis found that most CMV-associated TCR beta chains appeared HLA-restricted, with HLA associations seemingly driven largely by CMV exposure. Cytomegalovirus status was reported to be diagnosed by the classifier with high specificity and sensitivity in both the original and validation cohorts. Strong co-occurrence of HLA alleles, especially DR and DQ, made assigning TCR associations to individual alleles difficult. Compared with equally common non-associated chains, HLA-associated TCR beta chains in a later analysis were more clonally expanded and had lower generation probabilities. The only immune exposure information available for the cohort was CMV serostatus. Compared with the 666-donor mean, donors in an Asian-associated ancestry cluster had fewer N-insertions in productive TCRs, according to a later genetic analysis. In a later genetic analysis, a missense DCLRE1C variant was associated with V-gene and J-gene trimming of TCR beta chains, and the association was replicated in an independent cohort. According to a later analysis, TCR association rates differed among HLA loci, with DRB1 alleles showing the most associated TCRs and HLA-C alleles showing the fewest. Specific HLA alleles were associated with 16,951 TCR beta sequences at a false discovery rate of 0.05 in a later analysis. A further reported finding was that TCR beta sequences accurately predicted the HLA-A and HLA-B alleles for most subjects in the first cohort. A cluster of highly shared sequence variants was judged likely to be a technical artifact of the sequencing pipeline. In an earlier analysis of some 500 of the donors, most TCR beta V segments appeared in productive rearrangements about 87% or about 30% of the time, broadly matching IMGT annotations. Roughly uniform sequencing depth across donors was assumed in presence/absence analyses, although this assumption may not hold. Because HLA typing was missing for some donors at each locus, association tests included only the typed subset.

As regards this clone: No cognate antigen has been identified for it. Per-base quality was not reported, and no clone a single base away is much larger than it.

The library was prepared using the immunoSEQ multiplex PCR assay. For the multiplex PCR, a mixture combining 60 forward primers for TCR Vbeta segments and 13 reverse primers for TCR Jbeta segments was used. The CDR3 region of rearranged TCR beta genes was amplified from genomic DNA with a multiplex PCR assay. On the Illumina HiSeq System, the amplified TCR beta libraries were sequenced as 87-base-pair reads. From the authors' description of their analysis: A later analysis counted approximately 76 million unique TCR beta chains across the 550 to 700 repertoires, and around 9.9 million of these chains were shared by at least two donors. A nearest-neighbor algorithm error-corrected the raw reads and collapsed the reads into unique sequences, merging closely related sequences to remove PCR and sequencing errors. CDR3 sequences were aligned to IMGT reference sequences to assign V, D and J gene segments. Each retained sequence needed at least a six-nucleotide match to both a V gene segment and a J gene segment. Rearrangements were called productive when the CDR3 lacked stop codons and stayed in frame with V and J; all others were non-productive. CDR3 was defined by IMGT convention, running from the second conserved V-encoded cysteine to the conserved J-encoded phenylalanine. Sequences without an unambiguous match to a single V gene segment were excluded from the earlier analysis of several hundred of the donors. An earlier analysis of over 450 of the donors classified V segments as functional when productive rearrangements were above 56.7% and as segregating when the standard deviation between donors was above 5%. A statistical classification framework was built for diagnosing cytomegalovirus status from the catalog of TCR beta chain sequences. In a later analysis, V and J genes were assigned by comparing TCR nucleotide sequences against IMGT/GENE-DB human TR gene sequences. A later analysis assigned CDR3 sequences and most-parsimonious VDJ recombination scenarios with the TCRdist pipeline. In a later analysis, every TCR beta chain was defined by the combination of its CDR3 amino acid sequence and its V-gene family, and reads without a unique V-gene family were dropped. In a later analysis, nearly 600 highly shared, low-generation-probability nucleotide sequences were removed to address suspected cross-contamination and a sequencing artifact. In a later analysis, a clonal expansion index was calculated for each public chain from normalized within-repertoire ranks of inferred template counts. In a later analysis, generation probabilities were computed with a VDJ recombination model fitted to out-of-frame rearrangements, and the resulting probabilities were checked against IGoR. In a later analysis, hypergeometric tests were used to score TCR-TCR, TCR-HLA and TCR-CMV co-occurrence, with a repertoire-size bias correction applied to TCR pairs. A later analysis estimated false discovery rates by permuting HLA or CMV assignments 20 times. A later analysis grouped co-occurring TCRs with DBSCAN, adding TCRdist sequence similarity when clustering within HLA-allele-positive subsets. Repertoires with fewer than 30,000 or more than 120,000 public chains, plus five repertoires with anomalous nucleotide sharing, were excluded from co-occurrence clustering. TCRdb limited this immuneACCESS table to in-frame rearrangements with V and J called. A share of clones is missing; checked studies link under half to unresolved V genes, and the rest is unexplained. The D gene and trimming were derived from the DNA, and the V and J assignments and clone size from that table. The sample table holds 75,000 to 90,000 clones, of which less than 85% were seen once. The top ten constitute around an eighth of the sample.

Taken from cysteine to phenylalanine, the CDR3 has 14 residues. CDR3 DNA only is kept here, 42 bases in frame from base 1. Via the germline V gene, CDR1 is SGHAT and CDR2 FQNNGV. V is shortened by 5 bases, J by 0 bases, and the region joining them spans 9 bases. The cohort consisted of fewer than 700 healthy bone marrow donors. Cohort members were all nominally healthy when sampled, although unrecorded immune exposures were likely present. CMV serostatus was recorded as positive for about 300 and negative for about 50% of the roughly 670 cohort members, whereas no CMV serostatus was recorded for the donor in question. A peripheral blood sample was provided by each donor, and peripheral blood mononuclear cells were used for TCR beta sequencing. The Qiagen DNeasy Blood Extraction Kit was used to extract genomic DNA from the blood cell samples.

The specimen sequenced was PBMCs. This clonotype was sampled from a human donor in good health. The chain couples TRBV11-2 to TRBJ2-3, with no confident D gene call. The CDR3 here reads CASSPRTSTDTQYF. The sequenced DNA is TGTGCCAGCAGCCCCCGTACTAGCACAGATACGCAGTATTTT.